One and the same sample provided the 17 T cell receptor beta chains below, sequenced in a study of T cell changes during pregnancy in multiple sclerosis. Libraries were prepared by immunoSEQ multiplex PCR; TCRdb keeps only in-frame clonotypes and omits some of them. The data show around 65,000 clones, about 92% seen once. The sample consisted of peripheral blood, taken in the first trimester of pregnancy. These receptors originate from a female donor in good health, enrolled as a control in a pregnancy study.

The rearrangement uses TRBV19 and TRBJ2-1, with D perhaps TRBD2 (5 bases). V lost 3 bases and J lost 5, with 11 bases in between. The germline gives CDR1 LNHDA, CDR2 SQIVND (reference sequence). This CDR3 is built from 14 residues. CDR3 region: CASSIVGSNNEQFF. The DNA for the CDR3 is TGTGCCAGTAGTATTGTTGGGAGTAACAATGAGCAGTTCTTC.

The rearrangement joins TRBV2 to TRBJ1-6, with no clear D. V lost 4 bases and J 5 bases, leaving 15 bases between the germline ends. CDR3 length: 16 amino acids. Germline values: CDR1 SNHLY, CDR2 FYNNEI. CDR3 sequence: CASSVRGGRDNSPLHF. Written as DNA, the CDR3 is TGTGCCAGCAGTGTCCGCGGAGGGAGGGATAATTCACCCCTCCACTTT.

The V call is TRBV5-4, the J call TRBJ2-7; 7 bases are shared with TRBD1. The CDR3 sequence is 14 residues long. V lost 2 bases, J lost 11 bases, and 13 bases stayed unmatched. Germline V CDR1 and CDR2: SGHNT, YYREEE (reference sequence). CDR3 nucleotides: TGTGCCAGCAGCTTAAAGGGACAGTTTACGAAGGAGTACTTC. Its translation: CASSLKGQFTKEYF.

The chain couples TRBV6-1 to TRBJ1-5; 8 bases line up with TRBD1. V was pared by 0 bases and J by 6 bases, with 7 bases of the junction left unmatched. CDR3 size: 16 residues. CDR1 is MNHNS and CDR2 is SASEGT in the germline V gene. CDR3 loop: CASSEARQGHGQPQHF. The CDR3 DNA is TGTGCCAGCAGTGAAGCGAGACAGGGGCATGGTCAGCCCCAGCATTTT.

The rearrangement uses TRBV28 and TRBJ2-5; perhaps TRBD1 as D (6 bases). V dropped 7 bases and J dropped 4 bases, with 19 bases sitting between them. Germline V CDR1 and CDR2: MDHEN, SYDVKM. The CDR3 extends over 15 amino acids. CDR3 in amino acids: CASTLAGDLGETQYF. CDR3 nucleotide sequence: TGTGCCAGCACCTTGGCAGGGGACCTTGGAGAGACCCAGTACTTC.

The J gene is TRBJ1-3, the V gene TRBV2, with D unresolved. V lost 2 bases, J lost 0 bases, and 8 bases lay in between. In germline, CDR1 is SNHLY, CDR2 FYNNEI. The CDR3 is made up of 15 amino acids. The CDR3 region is CASSERQVSGNTIYF. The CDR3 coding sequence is TGTGCCAGCAGTGAAAGGCAGGTCTCTGGAAACACCATATATTTT.

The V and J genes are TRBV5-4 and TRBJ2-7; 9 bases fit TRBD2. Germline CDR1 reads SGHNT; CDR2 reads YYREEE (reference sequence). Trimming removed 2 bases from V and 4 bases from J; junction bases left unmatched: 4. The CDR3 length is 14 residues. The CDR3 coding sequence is TGTGCCAGCAGCTTTAGCGGGGGATCTTACGAGCAGTACTTC. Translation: CASSFSGGSYEQYF.

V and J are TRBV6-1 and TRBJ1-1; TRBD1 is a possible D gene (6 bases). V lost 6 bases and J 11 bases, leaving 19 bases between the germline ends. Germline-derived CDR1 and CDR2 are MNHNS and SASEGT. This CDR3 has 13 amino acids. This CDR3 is CASRAFRDKTAFF. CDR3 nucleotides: TGTGCCAGCAGGGCCTTTCGGGACAAGACCGCTTTCTTT.

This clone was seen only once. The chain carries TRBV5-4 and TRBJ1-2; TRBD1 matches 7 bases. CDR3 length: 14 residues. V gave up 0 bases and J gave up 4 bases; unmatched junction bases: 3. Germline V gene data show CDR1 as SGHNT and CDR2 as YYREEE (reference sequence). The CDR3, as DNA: TGTGCCAGCAGCTTGGTTGGGACAGTCTATGGCTACACCTTC. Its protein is CASSLVGTVYGYTF.

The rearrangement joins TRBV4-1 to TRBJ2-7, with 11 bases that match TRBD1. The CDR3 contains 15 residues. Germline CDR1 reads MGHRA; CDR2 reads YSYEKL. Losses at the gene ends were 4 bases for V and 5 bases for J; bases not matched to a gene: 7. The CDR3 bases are TGCGCCAGCAGCCTCGGACAGGGGGCGGCCCACGAGCAGTACTTC. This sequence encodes CASSLGQGAAHEQYF.

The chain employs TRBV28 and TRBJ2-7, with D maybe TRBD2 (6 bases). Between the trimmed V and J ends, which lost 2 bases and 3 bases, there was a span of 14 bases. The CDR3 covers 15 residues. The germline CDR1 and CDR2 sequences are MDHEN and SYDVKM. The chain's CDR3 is CASSLGPGLIYEQYF. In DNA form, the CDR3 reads TGTGCCAGCAGTTTAGGACCGGGACTTATCTACGAGCAGTACTTC.

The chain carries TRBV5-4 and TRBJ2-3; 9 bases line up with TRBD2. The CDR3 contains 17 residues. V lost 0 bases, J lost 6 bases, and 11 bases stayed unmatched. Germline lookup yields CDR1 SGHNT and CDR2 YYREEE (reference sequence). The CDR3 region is CASSLVMRGGDGDTQYF. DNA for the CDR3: TGTGCCAGCAGCTTGGTTATGCGGGGGGGGGATGGGGATACGCAGTATTTT.

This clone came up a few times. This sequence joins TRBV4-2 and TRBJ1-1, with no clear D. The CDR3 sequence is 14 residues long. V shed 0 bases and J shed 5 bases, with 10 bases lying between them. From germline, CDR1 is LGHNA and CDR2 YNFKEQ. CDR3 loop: CASSQDGEDTEAFF. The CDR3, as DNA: TGTGCCAGCAGCCAAGATGGTGAGGATACTGAAGCTTTCTTT.

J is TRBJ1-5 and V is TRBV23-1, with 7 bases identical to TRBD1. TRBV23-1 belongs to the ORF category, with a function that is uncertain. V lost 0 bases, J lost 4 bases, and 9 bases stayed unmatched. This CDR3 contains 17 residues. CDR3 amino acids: CASSQSMGQGDNQPQHF. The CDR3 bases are TGCGCCAGCAGTCAATCTATGGGGCAGGGGGATAATCAGCCCCAGCATTTT.

CDR3 DNA: TGCGCCAGCAGCCAACAGGCAGGGGGTAGGGAGACCCAGTACTTC. It is translated as CASSQQAGGRETQYF. This rearrangement joins TRBV4-3 to TRBJ2-5; 7 bases map to TRBD1. The CDR3 extends over 15 amino acids. CDR1 and CDR2 (germline): LGHNA, YSLEER. V lost 2 bases to trimming and J lost 5 bases; unmatched junction nucleotides: 8.

DNA for the CDR3: TGCAGTGCTAGACAGGGCTATGGCTACACCTTC. It translates to CSARQGYGYTF. The rearrangement links TRBV20-1 to TRBJ1-2; D possibly corresponds to TRBD1 (5 bases). V was trimmed by 2 bases and J by 4 bases, leaving 5 bases between them. Germline V gene lookup returns CDR1 DFQATT and CDR2 SNEGSKA (reference sequence). The CDR3 loop spans 11 amino acids.

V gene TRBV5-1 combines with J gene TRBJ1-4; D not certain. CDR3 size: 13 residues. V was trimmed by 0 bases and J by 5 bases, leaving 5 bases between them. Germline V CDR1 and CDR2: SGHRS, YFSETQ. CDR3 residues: CASSLDSNEKLFF. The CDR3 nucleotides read TGCGCCAGCAGCTTGGATTCGAATGAAAAACTGTTTTTT. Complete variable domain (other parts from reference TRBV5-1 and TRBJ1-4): KAGVTQTPRYLIKTRGQQVTLSCSPISGHRSVSWYQQTPGQGLQFLFEYFSETQRNKGNFPGRFSGRQFSNSRSEMNVSTLELGDSALYLCASSLDSNEKLFFGSGTQLSVL.